This TCR beta chain was captured by sequencing in a study of shared clonotypes between healthy human individuals (dated by TCRdb to 2018 to 2021). With respect to the entire study: A couple of women and a few men aged 18 to 49 years were included in the cohort. Between about 0.85 and 9.5 billion PBMCs per donor were obtained by leukapheresis. Libraries were prepared and TCR repertoires were sequenced by different laboratories using diverse techniques, in order to increase sequencing depth and limit assay-specific biases. For each donor, three plates each were used for CD4 naive and CD4 memory, two plates were used for CD8 naive, and one plate was used for CD8 memory. To estimate repertoire size and how much clonotypes are shared between individuals, the study performed deep sequencing of blood TCR repertoires from roughly five healthy adults.

As for this clone: Its binding antigen is unknown. No qualities accompany the bases; no much larger clone lies one base away.

CDR1 is given as SGHAT and CDR2 as FQNNGV, both from the germline V gene. Its CDR3 holds 14 amino acids, cysteine through phenylalanine. CDR3 DNA is the only sequence kept; it has 42 bases, read in frame from the first base. A distance of 16 bases separates the germline ends of V and J, which lose 8 bases and 5 bases respectively. Donors were healthy HIV-negative adults with no recently reported acute infections or vaccinations. All donors were Caucasian adults living in Nashville, Tennessee, USA. CD4+ T cells were enriched through magnetic negative selection, after which naive cells were positively selected on CD45RA and the remaining negative fraction served as the memory subset. Blood was collected by leukapheresis, and PBMCs were isolated by Ficoll-Histopaque density gradient centrifugation and then cryopreserved in liquid nitrogen vapor phase. Analytical flow cytometry was used to check the purity and quantity of every magnetically sorted T cell population. Genomic DNA was isolated from every sorted fraction and measured by UV absorbance on a Nanodrop 2000c.

TCR CDR3 regions were amplified from genomic DNA by multiplex PCR using the deep immunoSEQ assay. Extracted genomic DNA from each cell subset was spread evenly across all wells of several immunoSEQ 96-well plates, with each plate serving as a replicate. For sorted subsets, around 200 ng genomic DNA, equal to tens of thousands of T cell genomes, was loaded into each replicate PCR. The purified libraries were quantified using a Qubit 3.0 fluorometer, sized with a Bioanalyzer 2100, and then quantified again using the KAPA Library Quantification kit. Each immunoSEQ 96-well plate was sequenced on its own single-read 150-cycle Illumina NextSeq 550 flow cell. Under the source paper's analysis protocol: Because the immunoSEQ output included only junctional sequences and no quality scores, the filtering could not be the same as the filtering used for full-length reads. Sequences were annotated with PyIR, a Python wrapper for IgBLAST v1.9, and V/J genes and CDR3 were assigned using IMGT germline references. Reads with weak V/J assignments (E-value above 1e-6), missing CDR3, stop codons, out-of-frame junctions, or ambiguous translated residues were removed. V3J clonotypes were defined as sequences sharing the same inferred V gene, J gene, and CDR3 amino acid sequence. Percentage overlap between repertoires was computed as shared unique clonotypes divided by the size of the smaller repertoire. Richness of each repertoire was evaluated using RTK rarefaction, the Chao1 estimator, and Recon v2.1 estimates of unobserved clonotypes. OLGA was used to compute generation probabilities for all TCRbeta clonotypes that the gDNA method yielded from a few donors. Imported from immuneACCESS, the table was reduced by TCRdb to in-frame sequences with V and J called. These copies leave out some clones; in studies compared against another copy, an unresolved V gene accounts for under half, and the cause of the remainder is not known. D and trimming were read from the DNA, whereas the V and J calls and clone size are those reported in that table. The sample yields approximately 2.3 million clones; 80% to 95% were counted once. Jointly, the top ten make up under 0.45% of the sample.

Results the study describes overall, beyond this receptor: Sampling was limited to blood, and TCR repertoires in tissue likely differ from TCR repertoires in blood. The small number of donors limited the genetic and exposure-history diversity represented. Sharing across several donors was observed for roughly 5.4% of naive CD4, over 3% of naive CD8, about 2.3% of memory CD4, and about 0.4% of memory CD8 clonotypes. Incomplete sequencing was indicated by rarefaction of sorted-subset datasets, despite the large sequencing depth. Higher generation probabilities were observed for clonotypes shared by all four sorted-subset donors than for non-shared clonotypes. Naive subsets generally had larger estimated clonotype richness than memory subsets did. Pairwise subsampling led to the expectation that sequencing depth would affect the degree of clonotype sharing among donors.

Sequenced material: naive CD4+ T cells from PBMCs. The cell subset or site label corresponds to: CD45RA+ positively selected. This TCR was recovered from a man aged 18 to 30 in good health. Some clones in this sample may be carry-over from other donors' samples. The chain couples TRBV11-2 to TRBJ2-4, with a weak D call of TRBD2 (7 bases match). The base sequence is TGTGCCAGCGGTACGGGGGAGGGGGAAAACATTCAGTACTTC. It codes for CASGTGEGENIQYF.